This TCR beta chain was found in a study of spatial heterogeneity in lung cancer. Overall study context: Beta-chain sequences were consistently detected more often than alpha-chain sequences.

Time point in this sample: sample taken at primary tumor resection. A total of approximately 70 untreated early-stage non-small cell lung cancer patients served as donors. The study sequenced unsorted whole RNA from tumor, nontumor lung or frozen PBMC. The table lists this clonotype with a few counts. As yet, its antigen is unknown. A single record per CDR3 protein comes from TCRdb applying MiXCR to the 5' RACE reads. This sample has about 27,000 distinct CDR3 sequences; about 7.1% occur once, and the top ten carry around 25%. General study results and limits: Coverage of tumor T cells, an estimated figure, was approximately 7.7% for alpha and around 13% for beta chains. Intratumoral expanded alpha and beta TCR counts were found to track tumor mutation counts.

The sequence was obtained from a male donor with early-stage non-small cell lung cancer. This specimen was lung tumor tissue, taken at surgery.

The DNA of the CDR3 is TGCGCCAGCAGTTCACTCAAGGGGGACCTAAAAATAGGTCAGTTCTTC. Its translation is CASSSLKGDLKIGQFF. The chain links TRBV4-1 to TRBJ2-1; TRBD1 might be the D (6 bases). CDR1 and CDR2 (germline): MGHRA, YSYEKL. The CDR3 runs 16 residues. V lost 6 bases to trimming and J lost 13 bases, with 28 bases between them.